One and the same sample provided the 20 T cell receptor beta chains below, sequenced in a study of blood T cell repertoires in COVID-19. Sequencing was performed with immunoSEQ multiplex PCR; in TCRdb, only in-frame clones are kept and a portion is missing. The data show roughly 270,000 clones, with 85% seen just once and roughly 2.6% held by the top ten. Sequencing was carried out using PBMCs or T cells enriched from blood (not recorded which). These receptors all stem from a woman aged 45 to 65 who had recovered from COVID-19.

The CDR3 here is CASSLNQGGEAFF. In DNA, the CDR3 is TGTGCCAGCAGCCTCAATCAGGGGGGTGAAGCTTTCTTT. The J gene is TRBJ1-1, the V gene TRBV3-1 (or the pseudogene TRBV3-2); 7 nucleotides line up with TRBD1. J lost 7 bases, V lost 4 bases, and 6 bases had no gene match. Per the germline V gene, CDR1 is LGHDT and CDR2 is YNNKEL (reference sequence). CDR3 length: 13 amino acids.

The chain recombines TRBV6-5 with TRBJ1-1; D gene uncertain. Trimming took off 6 bases at V and 2 bases at J, with 7 bases between the two ends. The CDR3 is 12 amino acids. Germline V gene data show CDR1 as MNHEY and CDR2 as SVGAGI. CDR3 nucleotides: TGTGCCAGCAGGGCAGTTAACACTGAAGCTTTCTTT. It is translated as CASRAVNTEAFF.

The V and J genes are TRBV6-4 and TRBJ2-2; the D gene is possibly TRBD2 (5 bases). The CDR3 runs to 14 residues. The germline gives CDR1 MRHNA, CDR2 SNTAGT. V gave up 4 bases and J gave up 6 bases, with 12 bases separating them. The CDR3 loop reads CASSGEMDSGELFF. The CDR3 DNA is TGTGCCAGCAGTGGGGAAATGGACTCCGGGGAGCTGTTTTTT.

The gene calls are TRBV28 and TRBJ2-7; D perhaps matches TRBD2 (6 bases). The length of the CDR3 is 15 residues. Trimming cost V 6 bases and J 0 bases, with 15 bases left between them. Looked up from germline, CDR1 is MDHEN and CDR2 is SYDVKM. CDR3 DNA sequence: TGTGCCAGCAGAAGGGACTCTCGATCCTCCTACGAGCAGTACTTC. Protein product: CASRRDSRSSYEQYF. The full variable domain, its missing parts supplied by reference TRBV28 and TRBJ2-7, is DVKVTQSSRYLVKRTGEKVFLECVQDMDHENMFWYRQDPGLGLRLIYFSYDVKMKEKGDIPEGYSVSREKKERFSLILESASTNQTSMYLCASRRDSRSSYEQYFGPGTRLTVT.

J is TRBJ1-1 and V is TRBV7-2, with a possible D match to TRBD1 (5 bases). CDR3 length equals 14 residues. The V end was cut by 5 bases, the J end by 1 base, with 11 bases between. Germline V gene sequence: CDR1 SGHTA, CDR2 FQGNSA. Here the CDR3 reads CASSLYDRNTEAFF. For the CDR3, the DNA is TGTGCCAGCAGCCTTTACGACAGGAACACTGAAGCTTTCTTT.

The chain combines TRBV5-1 with TRBJ2-3, with D unresolved. The V and J ends lost 2 bases and 7 bases respectively, with 17 bases between them. Germline loops: CDR1 SGHRS, CDR2 YFSETQ. This CDR3 has 15 residues. The chain's CDR3 is CASSLPQDDTYTQYF. CDR3 DNA sequence: TGCGCCAGCAGCTTACCCCAGGATGATACTTATACGCAGTATTTT. Full variable domain (outside the CDR3, taken from reference TRBV5-1 and TRBJ2-3): KAGVTQTPRYLIKTRGQQVTLSCSPISGHRSVSWYQQTPGQGLQFLFEYFSETQRNKGNFPGRFSGRQFSNSRSEMNVSTLELGDSALYLCASSLPQDDTYTQYFGPGTRLTVL.

The gene calls are TRBV4-3 and TRBJ2-7, with 10 bases identical to TRBD2. The trim removed 0 bases at V and 2 bases at J, leaving 4 bases unmatched. Germline V gene data show CDR1 as LGHNA and CDR2 as YSLEER. The CDR3 runs to 16 residues. CDR3 loop: CASSQDRLAGAYEQYF. CDR3 DNA: TGCGCCAGCAGCCAAGATCGGCTAGCGGGAGCCTACGAGCAGTACTTC.

The gene calls are TRBV6-2 or TRBV6-3 and TRBJ1-5, with D maybe TRBD1 (6 bases). CDR3 length: 15 residues. Deletions cut 6 bases from V and 3 bases from J, with 15 bases between. CDR1 and CDR2 (germline): MNHEY, SVGEGT. CDR3 sequence: CASSNYQGFNQPQHF. In nucleotides, the CDR3 is TGTGCCAGCAGCAACTATCAGGGGTTCAATCAGCCCCAGCATTTT.

This chain uses TRBV19 with TRBJ1-5; D is possibly TRBD1 (6 bases). The length of the CDR3 is 13 residues. The germline V gene has CDR1 LNHDA and CDR2 SQIVND (reference sequence). The V gene lost 5 bases and the J gene lost 7 bases, with 12 bases spanning the gap. The CDR3, as DNA: TGTGCCAGTAGTTTGGCAGGGGAACAGCCCCAGCATTTT. Its protein is CASSLAGEQPQHF.

This sequence joins TRBV19 and TRBJ1-3; D is unresolved. Trimming pared 3 bases from V and 0 bases from J, leaving 9 bases between. This CDR3 region has 15 residues. Per germline, CDR1 LNHDA and CDR2 SQIVND (reference sequence). CDR3 protein: CASSIRLSSGNTIYF. The CDR3 coding sequence is TGTGCCAGTAGTATCCGACTAAGCTCTGGAAACACCATATATTTT. Drawing the rest from reference TRBV19 and TRBJ1-3, the complete variable domain is DGGITQSPKYLFRKEGQNVTLSCEQNLNHDAMYWYRQDPGQGLRLIYYSQIVNDFQKGDIAEGYSVSREKKESFPLTVTSAQKNPTAFYLCASSIRLSSGNTIYFGEGSWLTVV.

The V gene is TRBV3-1 (or the pseudogene TRBV3-2), the J gene TRBJ2-1; D possibly corresponds to TRBD1 (6 bases). Germline loops: CDR1 LGHDT, CDR2 YNNKEL (reference sequence). Trimming removed 4 bases at V and 4 bases at J, with 14 bases between. The CDR3 spans 15 residues. The CDR3 spells CASSPRGQGYNEQFF. In DNA, the CDR3 is TGTGCCAGCAGCCCAAGAGGGCAGGGGTACAATGAGCAGTTCTTC.

This chain uses TRBV11-2 with TRBJ2-7, with TRBD2 as a possible D gene (5 bases). The CDR3 length is 16 residues. Germline V gene sequence: CDR1 SGHAT, CDR2 FQNNGV. The germline V and J ends were trimmed by 1 base and 2 bases, with 15 bases remaining between them. CDR3 in DNA: TGTGCCAGCAGCTTAGCGAAGGGAGACCAACCCTACGAGCAGTACTTC. Translating it yields CASSLAKGDQPYEQYF. The variable domain in full, with the rest retrieved from reference TRBV11-2 and TRBJ2-7, is EAGVAQSPRYKIIEKRQSVAFWCNPISGHATLYWYQQILGQGPKLLIQFQNNGVVDDSQLPKDRFSAERLKGVDSTLKIQPAKLEDSAVYLCASSLAKGDQPYEQYFGPGTRLTVT.

The chain employs TRBV30 and TRBJ2-7, with TRBD2 matching 9 bases. The CDR3 totals 13 residues. Germline CDR1 reads GTSNPN; CDR2 reads SVGIG (reference sequence). The V gene end was trimmed by 2 bases and the J gene end by 1 base; junction bases not matched to a gene: 0. CDR3 sequence (DNA): TGTGCCTGGAGTAGCGGGGGGTCCTACGAGCAGTACTTC. Translated, it gives CAWSSGGSYEQYF.

The rearrangement joins TRBV7-9 to TRBJ2-1; 7 bases match TRBD2. This CDR3 is 16 amino acids long. Germline CDR1 reads SEHNR; CDR2 reads FQNEAQ (reference sequence). Trimming at V came to 5 bases and at J to 3 bases, leaving 10 bases not matched to a gene. This CDR3 reads CASSVNQRDHYNEQFF. The CDR3 DNA is TGTGCCAGCAGCGTAAACCAGCGGGACCACTACAATGAGCAGTTCTTC.

This chain connects TRBV21-1 to TRBJ1-5; the table's D call, TRBD1, has no DNA check behind it. TRBV21-1 corresponds to a pseudogene. The CDR3 runs 14 residues. The CDR3 protein is CASTLSGGNQPQHF. The DNA for the CDR3 is TGTGCCAGCACTCTTTCAGGTGGCAATCAGCCCCAGCATTTT.

The table lists this clone with a few counts. The V gene is TRBV4-1, the J gene TRBJ1-2; the match to TRBD1 covers 8 bases. The CDR3 loop spans 14 amino acids. The trim removed 4 bases at V and 3 bases at J, leaving 4 bases unmatched. The germline CDR1 and CDR2 sequences are MGHRA and YSYEKL. The CDR3 bases are TGCGCCAGCAGCCCCGGACAGGGTGACTATGGCTACACCTTC. Translating gives CASSPGQGDYGYTF.

This rearrangement joins TRBV5-4 to TRBJ2-7, with 13 bases that match TRBD2. The CDR3 has 17 residues. Germline CDR1 reads SGHNT; CDR2 reads YYREEE (reference sequence). J was trimmed by 2 bases and V by 4 bases; bases with no gene match: 9. The CDR3 here is CASSPGLAGSYTYEQYF. CDR3 coding DNA: TGTGCCAGCAGCCCGGGACTAGCGGGGAGCTACACCTACGAGCAGTACTTC.

The rearrangement joins TRBV7-8 to TRBJ1-4; D gene unclear. Per the germline V gene, CDR1 is SGHVS and CDR2 is FQNEAQ. Trimming shortened V by 6 bases and J by 0 bases, and 17 bases separated the two germline ends. The CDR3 is 17 residues long. CDR3 sequence (DNA): TGTGCCAGCAGTCCCTCCAGGAGGGCTACAACTAATGAAAAACTGTTTTTT. It encodes CASSPSRRATTNEKLFF.

The chain links TRBV6-5 to TRBJ1-3; no reliable D call. V lost 7 bases and J 4 bases, leaving 11 bases between the germline ends. There are 13 residues in the CDR3. The germline CDR1 and CDR2 sequences are MNHEY and SVGAGI. CDR3 in DNA: TGTGCCAGCACCCGACAACCCGGAAACACCATATATTTT. It specifies CASTRQPGNTIYF.

The chain recombines TRBV28 with TRBJ2-6; a weak D match, TRBD2 (5 bases). The CDR3 has 14 residues. With 5 bases removed from V and 0 bases from J, the gap between germline ends came to 5 bases. Looked up from germline, CDR1 is MDHEN and CDR2 is SYDVKM. CDR3 DNA sequence: TGTGCCAGCAGTGACTACTCTGGGGCCAACGTCCTGACTTTC. The encoded protein is CASSDYSGANVLTF.